This TCR beta chain appears in the sequencing data of a study of Ad26.COV2.S vaccination and SARS-CoV-2 variants. Overall study context: The donor was enrolled in the Ad26.COV2.S arm of the COV1001 trial.

As to treatment: roughly 20 received Ad26.COV2.S at low or high dose, single or two shots; about 5 received placebo; per-sample allocation not given. Specimens were obtained on day 63 following the first vaccine or placebo injection. An Ad26 vector was used to express Wuhan-strain SARS-CoV-2 spike as the vaccine. This CDR3 spans 14 amino acids. The germline V gene encodes CDR1 MNHEY and CDR2 SVGAGI. Study findings and constraints: Non-spike TCR breadth showed similarity between vaccine and placebo recipients.

TCRdb's table, derived via immunoSEQ multiplex PCR, lists solely in-frame clones and lacks some. Found here are roughly 400,000 clones, about nine tenths of them singletons; the top ten hold 1.9%. Worth noting for this clone: Its antigen is not identified. An end of the junction does not agree with germline; a read error may underlie this.

Sequences were derived from peripheral blood, sampled in a trial of Ad26.COV2.S vaccine versus placebo. The V gene is TRBV6-5, the J gene TRBJ2-4; D call uncertain. This TCR derives from a person aged 18-65 years who received the Ad26.COV2.S COVID-19 vaccine or a placebo. The CDR3 DNA reads TGTGCCAGCAGTGACTCCCTAGCCAAAAACATTCAGTACTTC. Its protein is CASSDSLAKNIQYF.